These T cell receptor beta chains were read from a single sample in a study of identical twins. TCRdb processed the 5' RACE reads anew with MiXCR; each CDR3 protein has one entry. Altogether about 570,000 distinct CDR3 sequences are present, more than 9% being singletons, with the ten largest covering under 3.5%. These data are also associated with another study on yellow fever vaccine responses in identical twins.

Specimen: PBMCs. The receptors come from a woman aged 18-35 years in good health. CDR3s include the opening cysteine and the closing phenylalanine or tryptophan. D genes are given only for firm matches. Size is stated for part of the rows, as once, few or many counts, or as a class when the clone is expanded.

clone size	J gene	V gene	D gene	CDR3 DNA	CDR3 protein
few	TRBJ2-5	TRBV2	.	TGTGCCAGCAGAATGGGTGGAGAGACCCAGTACTTC	CASRMGGETQYF
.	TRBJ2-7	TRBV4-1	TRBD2	TGCGCCAGCAGCCAAGATGGCGGCGGGGGGTACGAGCAGTACTTC	CASSQDGGGGYEQYF
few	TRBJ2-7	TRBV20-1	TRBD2	TGCAGTGCTAGAGCCGCGGCGGGAGGCGAGCAGTACTTC	CSARAAAGGEQYF
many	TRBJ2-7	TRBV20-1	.	TGCAGTGCTACCCCGGGTTCGGCCTACGAGCAGTACTTC	CSATPGSAYEQYF
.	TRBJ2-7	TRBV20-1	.	TGCAGTGCTAGGATAGACTGGAGCTCCTACGAGCAGTACTTC	CSARIDWSSYEQYF
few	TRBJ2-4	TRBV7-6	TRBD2	TGTGCCAGCAGCCCTGGGGGGGGGAACATTCAGTACTTC	CASSPGGGNIQYF
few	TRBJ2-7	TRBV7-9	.	TGTGCCAGCAGCCCCCAAGGCGGGGCCGAGCAGTACTTC	CASSPQGGAEQYF
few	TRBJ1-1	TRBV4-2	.	TGTGCCAGCAGCCAAATTGGACAGCTAGATATGAACACTGAAGCTTTCTTT	CASSQIGQLDMNTEAFF
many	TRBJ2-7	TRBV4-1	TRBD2	TGCGCCAGCAGCAACCTGGGACTAGCGGCGACCTACGAGCAGTACTTC	CASSNLGLAATYEQYF
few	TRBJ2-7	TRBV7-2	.	TGTGCCAGCAGCTCCACTTCGGGAAGCGAGCAGTACTTC	CASSSTSGSEQYF
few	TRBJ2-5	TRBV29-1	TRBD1	TGCAGCGTTGTGGGACAGGGAGAGACCCAGTACTTC	CSVVGQGETQYF
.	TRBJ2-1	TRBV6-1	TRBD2	TGTGCCAGCAGTGCCTACATGACTAGCGGGATTTACAATGAGCAGTTCTTC	CASSAYMTSGIYNEQFF
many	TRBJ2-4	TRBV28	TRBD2	TGTGCCAGCAGTTTATCAGCTAGCGGGAGGGTTCAGTACTTC	CASSLSASGRVQYF
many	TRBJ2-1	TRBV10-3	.	TGTGCCATCAGCGGACTACATGGTATTGAGCAGTTCTTC	CAISGLHGIEQFF
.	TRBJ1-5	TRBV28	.	TGTGCCAGCAGCAGTACAGCCTCCCAAGGGGCCCAGCATTTT	CASSSTASQGAQHF
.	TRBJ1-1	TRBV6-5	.	TGTGCCAGCAGTAACTCGCCAATCGGCACTGAAGCTTTCTTT	CASSNSPIGTEAFF
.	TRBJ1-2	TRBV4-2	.	TGTGCCAGCAGCCAAGGGTACGGAGACCCGGTATTTTCCTTC	CASSQGYGDPVFSF
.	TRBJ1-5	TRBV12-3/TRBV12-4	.	TGTGCCAGCAGTTTCGGGATAGAGGATCCCCAGCATTTT	CASSFGIEDPQHF
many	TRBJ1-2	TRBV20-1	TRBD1	TGCAGTGCACTAAAGGCCGGGACAGAGAACTATGGCTACACCTTC	CSALKAGTENYGYTF
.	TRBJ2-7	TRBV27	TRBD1	TGTGCCAGCGGGGACAGGGGACCGGGGGAGCAGTACTTC	CASGDRGPGEQYF
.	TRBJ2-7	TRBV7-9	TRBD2	TGTGCCAGCAGCCCAGGACTAGCGGGGGAATCCTACGAGCAGTACTTC	CASSPGLAGESYEQYF
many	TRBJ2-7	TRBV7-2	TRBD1	TGTGCCAGCAGCTTTTCCCAAGGACAGGGGGCGGACTACGAGCAGTACTTC	CASSFSQGQGADYEQYF
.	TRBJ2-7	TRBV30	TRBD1	TGTGCCTGGAGTGTACAGGGGGGAGACTACGAGCAGTACTTC	CAWSVQGGDYEQYF
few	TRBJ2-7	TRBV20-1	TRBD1	TGCAGTACCGGGACAGCCTCCTACGAGCAGTACTTC	CSTGTASYEQYF
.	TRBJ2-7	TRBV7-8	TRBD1	TGTGCCAGCAGCTTAGCCCCCAGACAGGGGGAGGTTAGAGAGCAGTACTTC	CASSLAPRQGEVREQYF
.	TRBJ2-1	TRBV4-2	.	TGTGCCAGCAGCCAAGATGCTAACTCCTACAATGAGCAGTTCTTC	CASSQDANSYNEQFF
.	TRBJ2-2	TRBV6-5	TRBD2	TGTGCCAGCATTAACAGGGGGACTAGCGGGAGGGCCCCCGGGGAGCTGTTTTTT	CASINRGTSGRAPGELFF
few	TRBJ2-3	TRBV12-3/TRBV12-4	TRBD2	TGTGCCAGCACCAACTTGCGGGGGGGCCGCGATACGCAGTATTTT	CASTNLRGGRDTQYF
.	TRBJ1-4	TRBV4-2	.	TGTGCCAGCAGCCAACTCCCACAGGGTTCAACTAATGAAAAACTGTTTTTT	CASSQLPQGSTNEKLFF
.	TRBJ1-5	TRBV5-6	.	TGTGCCAGCAGCTTCCGGGGTAGCAATCAGCCCCAGCATTTT	CASSFRGSNQPQHF
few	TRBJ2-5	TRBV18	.	TGTGCCAGCTCACCACGGTCGCCCCAAGAGACCCAGTACTTC	CASSPRSPQETQYF
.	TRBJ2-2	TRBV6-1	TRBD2	TGTGCCAGCGTCCTTTTCGGGGGGGCCGTCACCGGGGAGCTGTTTTTT	CASVLFGGAVTGELFF
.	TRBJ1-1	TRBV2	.	TGTGCCAGCCCAGGGAACACTGAAGCTTTCTTT	CASPGNTEAFF
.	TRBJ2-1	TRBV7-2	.	TGTGCCAGCAGCTTAGGCCCGGGACTGGCCTACAATGAGCAGTTCTTC	CASSLGPGLAYNEQFF
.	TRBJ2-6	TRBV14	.	TGTGCCAGCAGCCAAAATCAGACACCGTTCTCTGGGGCCAACGTCCTGACTTTC	CASSQNQTPFSGANVLTF
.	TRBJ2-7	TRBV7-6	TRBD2	TGTGCCAGCAGCTTAGCGCTAGCGGACATCTCCTACGAGCAGTACTTC	CASSLALADISYEQYF
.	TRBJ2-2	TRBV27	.	TGTGCCAGTCAACCGGGCCGAAGAACGACTGGCCCCGGGGAGCTGTTTTTT	CASQPGRRTTGPGELFF
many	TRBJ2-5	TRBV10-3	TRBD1	TGTGCCATCAGCTTGGGACAGGTGCCTTACCAAGAGACCCAGTACTTC	CAISLGQVPYQETQYF
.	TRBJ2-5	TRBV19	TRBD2	TGTGCCAGTAGTATTGGACTAGCGGGAGGAGAGACCCAGTACTTC	CASSIGLAGGETQYF
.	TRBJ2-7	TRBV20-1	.	TGCAGTGTCGTATTCACGGGGGAGCAGTACTTC	CSVVFTGEQYF
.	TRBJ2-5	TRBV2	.	TGTGCCAGCAGACTAGAGACCCAGTACTTC	CASRLETQYF
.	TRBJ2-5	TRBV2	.	TGTGCCAGCAGTCACGGTGGGCCATCGGGGCAAGAGACCCAGTACTTC	CASSHGGPSGQETQYF
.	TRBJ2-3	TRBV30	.	TGTGCCTGGAGTGTAACGAGGGCAGATACGCAGTATTTT	CAWSVTRADTQYF
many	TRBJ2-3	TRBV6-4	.	TGTGCCAGCAGTGAGACCCACACAGATACGCAGTATTTT	CASSETHTDTQYF
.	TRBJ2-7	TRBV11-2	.	TGTGCCAGCAGCTTAGGACCCTTTACCTACGAGCAGTACTTC	CASSLGPFTYEQYF
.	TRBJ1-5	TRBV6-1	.	TGTGCCAGCAGTATCCCCCAGAGTAGCAATCAGCCCCAGCATTTT	CASSIPQSSNQPQHF
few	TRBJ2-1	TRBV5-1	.	TGCGCCAGCAGCTTGAGCTTCGCAGCCGAGCAGTTCTTC	CASSLSFAAEQFF
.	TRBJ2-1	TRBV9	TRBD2	TGTGCCAGCAGCGTATGGGGGGGCAATGAGCAGTTCTTC	CASSVWGGNEQFF
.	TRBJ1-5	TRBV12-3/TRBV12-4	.	TGTGCCAGCAGTTTAGCCGACAATCAGCCCCAGCATTTT	CASSLADNQPQHF